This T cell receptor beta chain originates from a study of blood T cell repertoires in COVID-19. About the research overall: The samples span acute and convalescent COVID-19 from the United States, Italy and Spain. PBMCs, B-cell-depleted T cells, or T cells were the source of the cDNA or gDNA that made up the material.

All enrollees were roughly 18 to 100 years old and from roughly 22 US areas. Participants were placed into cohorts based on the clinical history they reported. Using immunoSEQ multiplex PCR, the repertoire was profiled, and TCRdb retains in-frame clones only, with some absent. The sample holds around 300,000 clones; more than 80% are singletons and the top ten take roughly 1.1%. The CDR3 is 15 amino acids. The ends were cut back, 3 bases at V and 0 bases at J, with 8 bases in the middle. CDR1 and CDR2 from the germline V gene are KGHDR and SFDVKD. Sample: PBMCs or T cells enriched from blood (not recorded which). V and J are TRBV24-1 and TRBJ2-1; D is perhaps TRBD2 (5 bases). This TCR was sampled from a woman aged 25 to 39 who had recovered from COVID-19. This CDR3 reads CATSDMGSSYNEQFF. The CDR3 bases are TGTGCCACCAGTGATATGGGGAGCTCCTACAATGAGCAGTTCTTC.